What follows are 24 T cell receptor beta chains derived from one specimen sequenced in a study of blood T cell repertoires in COVID-19. Repertoires were generated with immunoSEQ multiplex PCR, while TCRdb's copy carries only in-frame clones and drops some. The sample has over 200,000 clones, about 79% seen once. Material: peripheral blood. These TCRs come from a man aged 35 to 55 who had recovered from COVID-19.

The V gene is TRBV6-5, the J gene TRBJ2-5; 12 bases map to TRBD2. From germline, CDR1 is MNHEY and CDR2 SVGAGI. The CDR3 loop spans 16 amino acids. Unmatched junction bases numbered 4, after V lost 1 base and J lost 4 bases. Here the CDR3 DNA reads TGTGCCAGCAGTTACTGGGCTAGCGGGGGGGGAGAGACCCAGTACTTC. It encodes CASSYWASGGGETQYF.

This clone was recorded once. The chain combines TRBV5-6 with TRBJ1-2; 8 nucleotides agree with TRBD1. From germline, CDR1 is SGHDT and CDR2 YYEEEE. This CDR3 contains 15 residues. V lost 3 bases, J lost 4 bases, and 8 bases stayed unmatched. CDR3 in DNA: TGTGCCAGCAGCTCCCCTCGGACAGGGAGCTATGGCTACACCTTC. Protein sequence: CASSSPRTGSYGYTF.

V gene TRBV3-1 (or the pseudogene TRBV3-2) combines with J gene TRBJ1-2; 8 bases match TRBD1. The CDR3 has 13 residues. Germline lookup yields CDR1 LGHDT and CDR2 YNNKEL (reference sequence). After removal of 6 bases from V and 4 bases from J, the junction contained 4 bases not matched to a gene. In DNA, the CDR3 is TGTGCCAGCAGACAGGGGGTTGGCTATGGCTACACCTTC. Residues: CASRQGVGYGYTF.

The chain links TRBV14 to TRBJ2-7; tentative D call: TRBD1 (6 bases). Trimming stripped 4 bases from V and 6 bases from J, with 10 bases between. CDR3 length equals 12 residues. Germline loops: CDR1 SGHDN, CDR2 FVKESK. This CDR3 is CASSPLQGEQYF. As DNA, the CDR3 is TGTGCCAGCAGCCCACTACAGGGCGAGCAGTACTTC.

The CDR3 sequence is CASTRQGSGYTF. CDR3 sequence (DNA): TGTGCCAGCACTCGACAGGGCTCTGGCTACACCTTC. The chain links TRBV3-1 (or the pseudogene TRBV3-2) to TRBJ1-2; 7 bases match TRBD1. After removal of 7 bases from V and 7 bases from J, the junction contained 6 bases not matched to a gene. Germline lookup yields CDR1 LGHDT and CDR2 YNNKEL (reference sequence). The CDR3 has 12 residues.

This clone was counted between two and nine times. This chain joins TRBV4-3 and TRBJ2-1; the match to TRBD2 covers 9 bases. The CDR3 spans 16 residues. Germline V lookup: CDR1 LGHNA, CDR2 YSLEER. With 6 bases clipped from V and 1 base from J, the junction kept 7 bases outside the gene matches. CDR3 in DNA: TGCGCCAGCAGTCCTGAAGCGGGAGGATCCTACAATGAGCAGTTCTTC. Translation gives CASSPEAGGSYNEQFF.

The J gene is TRBJ2-3, the V gene TRBV2, with a weak D call TRBD1 (6 bases). V lost 10 bases and J 0 bases, leaving 14 bases between the germline ends. The CDR3 is 14 residues long. Germline-derived CDR1 and CDR2 are SNHLY and FYNNEI. The CDR3 DNA is TGTGCCACCATCCAGGGGTCTAGCACAGATACGCAGTATTTT. As protein: CATIQGSSTDTQYF. Drawing the rest from reference TRBV2 and TRBJ2-3, the complete variable domain is EPEVTQTPSHQVTQMGQEVILRCVPISNHLYFYWYRQILGQKVEFLVSFYNNEISEKSEIFDDQFSVERPDGSNFTLKIRSTKLEDSAMYFCATIQGSSTDTQYFGPGTRLTVL.

The rearrangement joins TRBV5-1 to TRBJ2-3; TRBD2 aligns across 10 bases. The J segment lost 5 bases and the V segment lost 4 bases, leaving 7 bases of the junction unmatched. This CDR3 spans 15 amino acids. The germline gives CDR1 SGHRS, CDR2 YFSETQ. The CDR3 coding sequence is TGCGCCAGCAGCCGAGGCGGGACTAGCGAAGATACGCAGTATTTT. This gives the protein CASSRGGTSEDTQYF.

The gene calls are TRBV20-1 and TRBJ2-5; TRBD2 matches 8 bases. CDR1 DFQATT and CDR2 SNEGSKA come from the germline V gene (reference sequence). The CDR3 has 14 amino acids. Trimming removed 3 bases from V and 2 bases from J; junction bases left unmatched: 5. Here the CDR3 reads CSASGGGRQETQYF. The CDR3 DNA reads TGCAGTGCTAGTGGCGGGGGGCGGCAAGAGACCCAGTACTTC.

This chain links TRBV11-3 with TRBJ1-2, with 9 bases that match TRBD1. Looked up from germline, CDR1 is SGHNT and CDR2 is YENEEA. There are 14 residues in the CDR3. V was clipped by 4 bases and J by 5 bases; unmatched bases: 5. CDR3 nucleotides: TGTGCCAGCAGCTCACAGGGGGCTCTTTATGGCTACACCTTC. Its protein is CASSSQGALYGYTF.

This clone was counted a single time. The chain is built from TRBV28 and TRBJ1-2, with a weak D call TRBD1 (6 bases). This CDR3 comprises 16 residues. Trimming left V 3 bases short and J 7 bases short, with 21 bases between. The germline V gene has CDR1 MDHEN and CDR2 SYDVKM. CDR3 bases: TGTGCCAGCAGTTTGGGGCTAACCTTACAGGGTGGTGGCTACACCTTC. It encodes CASSLGLTLQGGGYTF.

V is TRBV6-2 or TRBV6-3 and J is TRBJ2-7, with 10 nucleotides matching TRBD2. The CDR3 extends over 15 amino acids. Germline trimming cut 0 bases from V and 2 bases from J; bases unmatched to any gene: 1. CDR1 and CDR2 from the germline V gene are MNHEY and SVGEGT. For the CDR3, the DNA is TGTGCCAGCAGTTACTCTACTAGCGGGACCTACGAGCAGTACTTC. Translated: CASSYSTSGTYEQYF.

This rearrangement joins TRBV5-6 to TRBJ1-6, with 10 bases that match TRBD1. J gave up 11 bases and V 3 bases, and 11 bases lay outside the gene matches. This CDR3 has 16 amino acids. Germline values: CDR1 SGHDT, CDR2 YYEEEE. The CDR3 here is CASSSIRQGAQTPLHF. The CDR3 DNA reads TGTGCCAGCAGCTCAATCAGACAGGGGGCGCAAACACCCCTCCACTTT.

This rearrangement joins TRBV2 to TRBJ2-7, with 12 bases matching TRBD1. The V gene's germline CDR1 is SNHLY and CDR2 FYNNEI. The junction had 13 bases not matched to a gene; V was cut back by 5 bases and J by 5 bases. The CDR3 contains 17 residues. The CDR3 DNA reads as TGTGCCAGCAGTCGTGGGGACAGGGGGCGGTTAAACCACGAGCAGTACTTC. This translates into CASSRGDRGRLNHEQYF.

The rearrangement uses TRBV7-9 and TRBJ2-5; no firm D call. Germline-derived CDR1 and CDR2 are SEHNR and FQNEAQ (reference sequence). Trimming cost V 1 base and J 3 bases, with 12 bases left between them. This CDR3 spans 15 amino acids. CDR3 nucleotide sequence: TGTGCCAGCAGCTTAGTTGCCTATGGAGAAGAGACCCAGTACTTC. This translates into CASSLVAYGEETQYF.

The chain is built from TRBV9 and TRBJ2-3; 8 bases fit TRBD1. Germline values: CDR1 SGDLS, CDR2 YYNGEE. J gave up 2 bases and V 8 bases, and 10 bases lay outside the gene matches. This CDR3 is built from 15 residues. The CDR3 protein is CASTGTGATTDTQYF. The CDR3 DNA sequence: TGTGCCAGTACCGGGACAGGAGCAACCACAGATACGCAGTATTTT.

The rearrangement joins TRBV4-3 to TRBJ2-4, with 8 bases identical to TRBD1. CDR3 length: 18 amino acids. The trim removed 0 bases at V and 3 bases at J, leaving 10 bases unmatched. Germline-derived CDR1 and CDR2 are LGHNA and YSLEER. The CDR3 loop reads CASSQDLPGGWVKNIQYF. In nucleotides, the CDR3 is TGCGCCAGCAGCCAAGATCTTCCAGGGGGCTGGGTCAAAAACATTCAGTACTTC.

This sequence joins TRBV19 and TRBJ1-4; 7 positions match TRBD1. The CDR3 is 15 amino acids. Germline lookup yields CDR1 LNHDA and CDR2 SQIVND (reference sequence). V lost 4 bases to trimming and J lost 6 bases; unmatched junction nucleotides: 8. For the CDR3, the DNA is TGTGCCAGTAGTAAAACAGGGGTCCTGTATGAAAAACTGTTTTTT. It codes for CASSKTGVLYEKLFF.

The chain uses TRBV12-5 and TRBJ2-3, with D perhaps TRBD2 (6 bases). The CDR3 has 13 residues. Germline-derived CDR1 and CDR2 are LGHNT and FRNRAP. Trimming cost V 4 bases and J 8 bases, with 13 bases left between them. The CDR3: CASGSSGGATQYF. The CDR3 DNA reads as TGTGCTAGTGGTTCCTCAGGAGGGGCTACGCAGTATTTT.

This clone was seen a handful of times. The genes are TRBV19 and TRBJ1-6, with 10 bases aligning to TRBD1. CDR3 length equals 15 residues. Germline V gene lookup returns CDR1 LNHDA and CDR2 SQIVND (reference sequence). V was clipped by 3 bases and J by 7 bases; unmatched bases: 3. CDR3 DNA: TGTGCCAGTAGTATCAGGGACAGGGGAAATTCACCCCTCCACTTT. Protein sequence: CASSIRDRGNSPLHF.

This clone has only a few counts. The V and J genes are TRBV30 and TRBJ1-2; TRBD1 matches at 7 bases. The germline CDR1 and CDR2 sequences are GTSNPN and SVGIG (reference sequence). The CDR3 extends over 13 amino acids. V was pared by 1 base and J by 9 bases, with 8 bases of the junction left unmatched. The CDR3 reads CAWSETGIRSYTF. The CDR3 DNA sequence: TGTGCCTGGAGTGAGACAGGGATAAGAAGCTACACCTTC. Full variable domain (remainder filled in from reference TRBV30 and TRBJ1-2): SQTIHQWPATLVQPVGSPLSLECTVEGTSNPNLYWYRQAAGRGLQLLFYSVGIGQISSEVPQNLSASRPQDRQFILSSKKLLLSDSGFYLCAWSETGIRSYTFGSGTRLTVV.

The chain combines TRBV10-1 with TRBJ2-3, with D unclear. The V end lost 4 bases, the J end lost 6 bases, and 8 bases lay between the germline ends. This CDR3 spans 12 amino acids. Germline values: CDR1 WNHNN, CDR2 SYGVQD (reference sequence). The CDR3 is CASSGGADTQYF. As DNA, the CDR3 is TGCGCCAGCAGTGGAGGAGCTGATACGCAGTATTTT.

The chain has TRBV6-6 and TRBJ1-6; D may be TRBD1 (5 bases). Trimming pared 8 bases from V and 8 bases from J, leaving 16 bases between. Per germline, CDR1 MNHNY and CDR2 SVGAGI (reference sequence). This CDR3 is 14 amino acids long. The CDR3: CASGGAPRDSPLHF. The CDR3 DNA reads TGTGCCAGCGGAGGGGCTCCTAGGGATTCACCCCTCCACTTT.

The rearrangement links TRBV4-1 to TRBJ1-6; TRBD1 matches at 10 bases. The CDR3 extends over 16 amino acids. The V gene's germline CDR1 is MGHRA and CDR2 YSYEKL. V shed 4 bases, J shed 9 bases, and the junction held 9 bases outside the gene matches. CDR3 in amino acids: CASSRSGQGVASPLHF. CDR3 nucleotide sequence: TGCGCCAGCAGCCGGTCTGGACAGGGGGTCGCTTCACCCCTCCACTTT.